This T cell receptor beta chain was observed in a study of T-cell memory formation after mild COVID-19. Across the whole study: The two donors had largely donor-specific TCR clusters. Study conclusions and caveats: The study found contracting CD4+ clones mainly in CM and EM and contracting CD8+ clones in EMRA. Pre-infection memory contained some responding clones, which suggested that cross-reactive memory had joined.

With regard to this clonotype: Its target is not known.

A single record per CDR3 protein comes from TCRdb applying MiXCR to the 5' RACE reads. The table has about half a million distinct CDR3 sequences, about 20% seen once. Per the germline V gene, CDR1 is DFQATT and CDR2 is SNEGSKA (reference sequence). The CDR3 consists of 14 residues. The germline V and J ends were trimmed by 0 bases and 3 bases, with 11 bases remaining between them. The material sequenced was PBMCs or a T cell subset sorted from them (not recorded which). The sequence derives from an adult woman who had mild COVID-19 (a few samples of this study predate the infection). Cell type and time point are not known. This chain joins TRBV20-1 and TRBJ1-2; a possible D gene is TRBD1 (6 bases). As DNA, the CDR3 is TGCAGTGCTAGAGATCCAGGGGAAGACTATGGCTACACCTTC. Residues: CSARDPGEDYGYTF.